This T cell receptor beta chain was recorded in a study of T-cell reconstitution after alpha-beta-depleted transplantation in children (TCRdb year 2016). About the full investigation: Using TCR repertoire profiling, the study quantitatively followed how T-cell immune reconstitution unfolded in children after TCRalphabeta/CD19-depleted allogeneic hematopoietic cell transplantation.

With regard to this clonotype: Its binding antigen is unknown. Base quality data are lacking; no much larger clone is found one base away.

CDR1 MNHEY and CDR2 SVGAGI were looked up in the germline V gene. The CDR3, from cysteine to phenylalanine, totals 12 residues. Only CDR3 DNA remains: 36 bases, in frame from the first base. Trimming removed 8 bases from V and 7 bases from J, leaving 11 bases between the germline ends. The library was made by PCR. Instrument used: Illumina HiSeq 2500. To normalize quantification of the TCRbeta repertoire, the TCR libraries were built with molecular barcoding that relied on unique molecular identifiers. TCRdb reworked the public reads: Q25 trimming with fastp, MiXCR clone assembly, productive beta chains retained. One record per CDR3 amino acid sequence lists the most common genes and DNA. The sample records some 500,000 distinct CDR3 sequences, around a third of which are singletons. About 2.3% of the sample is in the top ten clones.

The chain uses TRBV6-5 and TRBJ1-4, with no D gene named confidently. The sample consisted of PBMCs from the stem cell graft donor, taken from the stem cell graft. The origin of this receptor is a human donor who donated a stem cell graft to a child with aplastic anemia. The DNA is as follows: TGTGCCAGCTCAAAGGGAGGTGAAAAACTGTTTTTT. The encoded protein is CASSKGGEKLFF.